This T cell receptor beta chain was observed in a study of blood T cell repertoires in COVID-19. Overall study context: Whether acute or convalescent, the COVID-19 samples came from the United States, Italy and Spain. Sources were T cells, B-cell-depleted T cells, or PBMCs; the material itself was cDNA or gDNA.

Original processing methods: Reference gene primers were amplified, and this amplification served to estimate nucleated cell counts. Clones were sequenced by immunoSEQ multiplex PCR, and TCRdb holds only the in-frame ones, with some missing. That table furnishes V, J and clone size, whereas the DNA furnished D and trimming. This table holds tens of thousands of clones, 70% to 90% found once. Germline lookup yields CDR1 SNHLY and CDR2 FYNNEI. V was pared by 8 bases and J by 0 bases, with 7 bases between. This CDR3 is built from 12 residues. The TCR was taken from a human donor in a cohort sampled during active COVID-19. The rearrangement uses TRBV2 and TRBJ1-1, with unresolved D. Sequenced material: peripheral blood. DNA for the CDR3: TGTGCCAGCGGGGAGATGAACACTGAAGCTTTCTTT. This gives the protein CASGEMNTEAFF.